Listed below are T cell receptor beta chains from one sample, sequenced in a study of blood T cell repertoires in COVID-19. Assay: immunoSEQ multiplex PCR; the TCRdb copy retains only in-frame clones and omits some. The sample carries approximately 240,000 clones, roughly 82% recorded once. The sequenced sample consisted of peripheral blood. These receptors all stem from a woman of 80 years or more with active or convalescent COVID-19. Both conserved end residues are part of each CDR3. The D gene is left open where the match is weak. Expanded clones are given a class, and other clones once, few, many or no size at all.

d_call: TRBD1; v_call: TRBV9; clone_size: -; j_call: TRBJ1-1; cdr3_nt: TGTGCCAGCAGCAGAATACAGGGGGACGCTGAAGCTTTCTTT; cdr3_aa: CASSRIQGDAEAFF
d_call: TRBD1; v_call: TRBV4-1; clone_size: -; j_call: TRBJ2-7; cdr3_nt: TGCGCCAGCAGCCAGACAGGGCGAGACGGGCAGTACTTC; cdr3_aa: CASSQTGRDGQYF
d_call: TRBD2; v_call: TRBV11-3; clone_size: -; j_call: TRBJ2-1; cdr3_nt: TGTGCCAGCAGCTCTAGGAGGACTAGCGGGACTTATAATGAGCAGTTCTTC; cdr3_aa: CASSSRRTSGTYNEQFF
d_call: -; v_call: TRBV5-1; clone_size: -; j_call: TRBJ2-4; cdr3_nt: TGCGCCAGCAGCTTGGCCGGCGGGTCGGTGGACATTCAGTACTTC; cdr3_aa: CASSLAGGSVDIQYF
d_call: -; v_call: TRBV5-1; clone_size: -; j_call: TRBJ1-2; cdr3_nt: TGCGCCAGCAGCTTGGATGGGACAATTCAGTATAACGCCTATGGCTACACCTTC; cdr3_aa: CASSLDGTIQYNAYGYTF
d_call: TRBD1; v_call: TRBV6-5; clone_size: -; j_call: TRBJ2-5; cdr3_nt: TGTGCCAGCAGTCAGGGGGCCCGTGGGGAGACCCAGTACTTC; cdr3_aa: CASSQGARGETQYF
d_call: TRBD1; v_call: TRBV3-1/TRBV3-2; clone_size: -; j_call: TRBJ1-6; cdr3_nt: TGTGCCAGCAGCTTACAGGGGGGTTCACCCCTCCACTTT; cdr3_aa: CASSLQGGSPLHF
d_call: TRBD2; v_call: TRBV7-2; clone_size: once; j_call: TRBJ2-3; cdr3_nt: TGTGCCAGCAACCCGGGACTAGCGATAACAGATACGCAGTATTTT; cdr3_aa: CASNPGLAITDTQYF
d_call: TRBD1; v_call: TRBV6-5; clone_size: -; j_call: TRBJ1-2; cdr3_nt: TGTGCCAGCAGCGCCGGACAGGGCTCGGACTATGGCTACACCTTC; cdr3_aa: CASSAGQGSDYGYTF
d_call: TRBD1; v_call: TRBV28; clone_size: -; j_call: TRBJ2-6; cdr3_nt: TGTGCCAGCAGTTTACTCGACAGGGTCGGGGCCAACGTCCTGACTTTC; cdr3_aa: CASSLLDRVGANVLTF
d_call: -; v_call: TRBV6-5; clone_size: -; j_call: TRBJ2-4; cdr3_nt: TGTGCCAGCAGTTACTCGCAGGCCCTAGCCAAAAACATTCAGTACTTC; cdr3_aa: CASSYSQALAKNIQYF
d_call: -; v_call: TRBV5-1; clone_size: -; j_call: TRBJ2-2; cdr3_nt: TGCGCCAGCAGCCCGAGGACATTGGACACCGGGGAGCTGTTTTTT; cdr3_aa: CASSPRTLDTGELFF
d_call: TRBD2; v_call: TRBV2; clone_size: -; j_call: TRBJ2-3; cdr3_nt: TGTGCCAGCAGTGAAGCGTTAGGCGGGGGACATACGCAGTATTTT; cdr3_aa: CASSEALGGGHTQYF
d_call: TRBD1; v_call: TRBV5-1; clone_size: -; j_call: TRBJ1-1; cdr3_nt: TGCGCCAGCAGCTTGGCTGGACAGGGGATGAACACTGAAGCTTTCTTT; cdr3_aa: CASSLAGQGMNTEAFF
d_call: TRBD1; v_call: TRBV10-3; clone_size: -; j_call: TRBJ1-1; cdr3_nt: TGTGCCATCCACCCCGGACAGGGGTTTACTGAAGCTTTCTTT; cdr3_aa: CAIHPGQGFTEAFF
d_call: -; v_call: TRBV30; clone_size: few; j_call: TRBJ1-5; cdr3_nt: TGTGCCTTGCAGGAATATAGCAATCAGCCCCAGCATTTT; cdr3_aa: CALQEYSNQPQHF
d_call: -; v_call: TRBV7-2; clone_size: -; j_call: TRBJ2-7; cdr3_nt: TGTGCCAGCAGCTTAACTAGCCTCTACGAGCAGTACTTC; cdr3_aa: CASSLTSLYEQYF
d_call: -; v_call: TRBV27; clone_size: -; j_call: TRBJ2-7; cdr3_nt: TGTGCCAGCAGACCTACAGTCGGAGGCGAGCAGTACTTC; cdr3_aa: CASRPTVGGEQYF
d_call: TRBD1; v_call: TRBV3-1/TRBV3-2; clone_size: -; j_call: TRBJ2-1; cdr3_nt: TGTGCCAGCAGCCAAGTCACAGGGGACAATGAGCAGTTCTTC; cdr3_aa: CASSQVTGDNEQFF
d_call: -; v_call: TRBV6-5; clone_size: -; j_call: TRBJ1-3; cdr3_nt: TGTGCCAGCTTTTCCGGAGCGGGAGGAGAATACACCATATATTTT; cdr3_aa: CASFSGAGGEYTIYF
d_call: -; v_call: TRBV5-1; clone_size: -; j_call: TRBJ1-3; cdr3_nt: TGCGCCAGCAGCCTAGGACTGTACAACTCTGGAAACACCATATATTTT; cdr3_aa: CASSLGLYNSGNTIYF
d_call: -; v_call: TRBV2; clone_size: few; j_call: TRBJ1-2; cdr3_nt: TGTGCCAGCCGCGGGGGTAACTATGGCTACACCTTC; cdr3_aa: CASRGGNYGYTF
d_call: TRBD1; v_call: TRBV15; clone_size: -; j_call: TRBJ1-2; cdr3_nt: TGTGCCACCAGCAGAGCCTCGACAGGGAACTATGGCTACACCTTC; cdr3_aa: CATSRASTGNYGYTF
d_call: -; v_call: TRBV19; clone_size: -; j_call: TRBJ2-7; cdr3_nt: TGTGCCAGCCGATTAGCCGGGAGCTCCTACGAGCAGTACTTC; cdr3_aa: CASRLAGSSYEQYF
d_call: -; v_call: TRBV5-8; clone_size: -; j_call: TRBJ1-1; cdr3_nt: TGTGCCAGCAGCTTAATACAGATGAACACTGAAGCTTTCTTT; cdr3_aa: CASSLIQMNTEAFF
d_call: -; v_call: TRBV5-5; clone_size: -; j_call: TRBJ1-1; cdr3_nt: TGTGCCAGCAGCTTGGGGCTTCGGGAGAACACTGAAGCTTTCTTT; cdr3_aa: CASSLGLRENTEAFF
d_call: TRBD2; v_call: TRBV6-5; clone_size: -; j_call: TRBJ2-7; cdr3_nt: TGTGCCAGCAGCCAGGAGTCGGGCGGGGGCTACGAGCAGTACTTC; cdr3_aa: CASSQESGGGYEQYF
d_call: TRBD1; v_call: TRBV11-2; clone_size: few; j_call: TRBJ2-7; cdr3_nt: TGTGCCAGCAGCTTAGCACAGGGGGCCTTCTACGAGCAGTACTTC; cdr3_aa: CASSLAQGAFYEQYF
d_call: -; v_call: TRBV30; clone_size: few; j_call: TRBJ1-1; cdr3_nt: TGTGCCTGGAGTGTAATCCGGGGGAGGACTGAAGCTTTCTTT; cdr3_aa: CAWSVIRGRTEAFF
d_call: TRBD1; v_call: TRBV3-1/TRBV3-2; clone_size: -; j_call: TRBJ1-1; cdr3_nt: TGTGCCAGCAGCCCTCGGACAGGGGGAGGTACTGAAGCTTTCTTT; cdr3_aa: CASSPRTGGGTEAFF
d_call: -; v_call: TRBV9; clone_size: -; j_call: TRBJ2-5; cdr3_nt: TGTGCCAGCAGCCTCAGTACGTCAGAGACCCAGTACTTC; cdr3_aa: CASSLSTSETQYF
d_call: -; v_call: TRBV19; clone_size: -; j_call: TRBJ1-2; cdr3_nt: TGTGCCTGCACCCCCGGGACTCCTAACTATGGCTACACCTTC; cdr3_aa: CACTPGTPNYGYTF
d_call: -; v_call: TRBV28; clone_size: -; j_call: TRBJ2-3; cdr3_nt: TGTGCCAGCAGTTTGCGGGGAGGTTTCACAGATACGCAGTATTTT; cdr3_aa: CASSLRGGFTDTQYF
d_call: -; v_call: TRBV30; clone_size: -; j_call: TRBJ2-1; cdr3_nt: TGTGCCTGGAGTGATAACCAGGGGTACAATGAGCAGTTCTTC; cdr3_aa: CAWSDNQGYNEQFF
d_call: -; v_call: TRBV5-1; clone_size: -; j_call: TRBJ2-2; cdr3_nt: TGCGCCAGCAGTCCGGGGGGCCTCACCTTTAACACCGGGGAGCTGTTTTTT; cdr3_aa: CASSPGGLTFNTGELFF
d_call: -; v_call: TRBV7-7; clone_size: -; j_call: TRBJ2-1; cdr3_nt: TGTGCTAGCAGTCAACTTCCCGTTGGAGACAATGAGCAGTTCTTC; cdr3_aa: CASSQLPVGDNEQFF
d_call: -; v_call: TRBV19; clone_size: -; j_call: TRBJ1-5; cdr3_nt: TGTGCCAGTAAATCCCTTGGGGGGATGCGCAATCAGCCCCAGCATTTT; cdr3_aa: CASKSLGGMRNQPQHF
d_call: TRBD2; v_call: TRBV6-6; clone_size: -; j_call: TRBJ2-1; cdr3_nt: TGTGCCAGCACTCGGACTAGCGGGAGTCCAGGGGGGAATGAGCAGTTCTTC; cdr3_aa: CASTRTSGSPGGNEQFF
d_call: TRBD2; v_call: TRBV19; clone_size: -; j_call: TRBJ2-5; cdr3_nt: TGTGCCAGTAGTGAAAACCCGGGACTAGCGGGGGAAGAGACCCAGTACTTC; cdr3_aa: CASSENPGLAGEETQYF
d_call: -; v_call: TRBV3-1/TRBV3-2; clone_size: -; j_call: TRBJ1-6; cdr3_nt: TGTGCCAGCAGCCCGCAGATTGATAATTCACCCCTCCACTTT; cdr3_aa: CASSPQIDNSPLHF
d_call: -; v_call: TRBV28; clone_size: few; j_call: TRBJ1-4; cdr3_nt: TGTGCCAGCAGAGACCGGGGGGGAAATTGGGAAAAACTGTTTTTT; cdr3_aa: CASRDRGGNWEKLFF
d_call: -; v_call: TRBV7-8; clone_size: -; j_call: TRBJ2-5; cdr3_nt: TGTGCCAGCAGCTTAGCACTGGTTCACGGGGAGACCCAGTACTTC; cdr3_aa: CASSLALVHGETQYF
d_call: TRBD1; v_call: TRBV7-8; clone_size: -; j_call: TRBJ1-5; cdr3_nt: TGTGCCAGCAGCTTGTCAGGGGGCAAGAGCAATCAGCCCCAGCATTTT; cdr3_aa: CASSLSGGKSNQPQHF
d_call: TRBD1; v_call: TRBV4-1; clone_size: -; j_call: TRBJ2-1; cdr3_nt: TGCGCCAGCAGCAAGGGACAGGTGGGGGATCTCTACAATGAGCAGTTCTTC; cdr3_aa: CASSKGQVGDLYNEQFF
d_call: -; v_call: TRBV24-1; clone_size: few; j_call: TRBJ1-2; cdr3_nt: TGTGCCACCAATTCCGGACAAAACTATGGCTACACCTTC; cdr3_aa: CATNSGQNYGYTF
d_call: TRBD2; v_call: TRBV11-2; clone_size: -; j_call: TRBJ2-5; cdr3_nt: TGTGCCAGCAGCTTAGTGCTAGCGGGACGGCGAGAGACCCAGTACTTC; cdr3_aa: CASSLVLAGRRETQYF
d_call: -; v_call: TRBV30; clone_size: once; j_call: TRBJ1-1; cdr3_nt: TGTGCCTGGAGTGTTCTCGGTAACACTGAAGCTTTCTTT; cdr3_aa: CAWSVLGNTEAFF
d_call: -; v_call: TRBV24-1; clone_size: -; j_call: TRBJ1-2; cdr3_nt: TGTGCCACCAGTCACCGGGATGGGGGCCCCTATGGCTACACCTTC; cdr3_aa: CATSHRDGGPYGYTF
d_call: TRBD1; v_call: TRBV18; clone_size: -; j_call: TRBJ1-6; cdr3_nt: TGTGCCAGCTCACCGGACAGGGGAACATATAATTCACCCCTCCACTTT; cdr3_aa: CASSPDRGTYNSPLHF
d_call: TRBD1; v_call: TRBV3-1/TRBV3-2; clone_size: -; j_call: TRBJ1-3; cdr3_nt: TGTGCCAGCAGCCTAGGGACAGCTTCTGGAAACACCATATATTTT; cdr3_aa: CASSLGTASGNTIYF
d_call: TRBD1; v_call: TRBV2; clone_size: -; j_call: TRBJ2-5; cdr3_nt: TGTGCCAGCAGTACACAGGGGTCGGGCGAAGAGACCCAGTACTTC; cdr3_aa: CASSTQGSGEETQYF
d_call: TRBD1; v_call: TRBV5-6; clone_size: -; j_call: TRBJ2-7; cdr3_nt: TGTGCCAGCAGCGGGGGATGGGACAGTTCCTACGAGCAGTACTTC; cdr3_aa: CASSGGWDSSYEQYF
d_call: -; v_call: TRBV18; clone_size: few; j_call: TRBJ2-7; cdr3_nt: TGTGCCAGCTCACCCCGGACACGTACCTACGAGCAGTACTTC; cdr3_aa: CASSPRTRTYEQYF
d_call: -; v_call: TRBV7-2; clone_size: -; j_call: TRBJ1-1; cdr3_nt: TGTGCCAGCAGCTTAGACATCACGAACACTGAAGCTTTCTTT; cdr3_aa: CASSLDITNTEAFF
d_call: TRBD1; v_call: TRBV3-1/TRBV3-2; clone_size: many; j_call: TRBJ2-2; cdr3_nt: TGTGCCAGCAGCCAAGATTTAGGACAGGGAGGCACCGGGGAGCTGTTTTTT; cdr3_aa: CASSQDLGQGGTGELFF
d_call: TRBD2; v_call: TRBV5-1; clone_size: -; j_call: TRBJ2-1; cdr3_nt: TGCGCCAGCACCTTATTAGCGGGGGTATACAATGAGCAGTTCTTC; cdr3_aa: CASTLLAGVYNEQFF
d_call: TRBD2; v_call: TRBV2; clone_size: -; j_call: TRBJ2-5; cdr3_nt: TGTGCCAGCAGTGAAAGGGGACTAGCGGTGGAGACCCAGTACTTC; cdr3_aa: CASSERGLAVETQYF
d_call: -; v_call: TRBV3-1/TRBV3-2; clone_size: -; j_call: TRBJ1-2; cdr3_nt: TGTGCCAGCAGCCCCCGGACAGCTAACTATGGCTACACCTTC; cdr3_aa: CASSPRTANYGYTF
d_call: -; v_call: TRBV3-1/TRBV3-2; clone_size: once; j_call: TRBJ1-5; cdr3_nt: TGTGCCAGCAGCCAACAGGGATCAAATCAGCCCCAGCATTTT; cdr3_aa: CASSQQGSNQPQHF